This T cell receptor beta chain was identified during a study of T cell repertoires in cytomegalovirus infection. Overall study: Recently described HLA-C-restricted plus well-studied HLA-B-restricted CMV epitopes were used. The public TCR beta signatures pointed to both CMV infection and matching HLA type. Findings and limits, study-wide: In two of eight donors, the top clonotype was HLA-C-restricted CMV-specific.

This clonotype was counted ten times or more. No antigen is known for it. TCRdb fed the reads into MiXCR, producing one record per CDR3 protein. The top ten clones hold about 90% of a sample with about 24,000 distinct CDR3 sequences, 22% of them seen once. The CDR3 is 13 residues long. The V gene end was trimmed by 6 bases and the J gene end by 4 bases; junction bases not matched to a gene: 5. CDR1 is SGHTA, CDR2 FQGNSA, per germline. Sequenced here: CD8+ T cells from cultured PBMCs, sampled from culture after CMV antigen stimulation. The receptor's source is a human donor in good health (CMV status not recorded). Some clones in this sample may be carry-over from other donors' samples. V is TRBV7-2 and J is TRBJ1-2, with 7 bases aligning to TRBD1. The CDR3 bases are TGTGCCAGCAGATCCGACAGGGCCTATGGCTACACCTTC. It codes for CASRSDRAYGYTF. The entire variable domain, with the rest obtained from reference TRBV7-2 and TRBJ1-2, is as follows: GAGVSQSPSNKVTEKGKDVELRCDPISGHTALYWYRQSLGQGLEFLIYFQGNSAPDKSGLPSDRFSAERTGGSVSTLTIQRTQQEDSAVYLCASRSDRAYGYTFGSGTRLTVV.